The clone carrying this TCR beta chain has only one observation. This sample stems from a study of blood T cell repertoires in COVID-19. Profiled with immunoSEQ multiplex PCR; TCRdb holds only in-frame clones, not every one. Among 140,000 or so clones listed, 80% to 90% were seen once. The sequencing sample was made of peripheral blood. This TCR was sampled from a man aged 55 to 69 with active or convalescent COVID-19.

CDR3 coding DNA: TGTGCCATCTCCGGGGGGACCACTGAAGCTTTCTTT. Residues: CAISGGTTEAFF. The V call is TRBV10-3, the J call TRBJ1-1; a weak D match, TRBD1 (5 bases). Trimming cost V 8 bases and J 4 bases, with 11 bases left between them. CDR3 size: 12 residues. From germline, CDR1 is ENHRY and CDR2 SYGVKD.